The entry below describes one T cell receptor beta chain. Its antigen is undetermined. Vbeta (60) and Jbeta (13) primers were used in the PCR. Sequencing was performed with immunoSEQ multiplex PCR; in TCRdb, only in-frame clones are kept and a portion is missing. The repertoire consists of some 160,000 clones, with roughly 65% occurring once and the leading ten covering 4% to 5.5%. This CDR3 contains 13 residues. These data belong to a study of cytomegalovirus exposure and HLA in healthy donors. Study information: There were just under 400 genotyped donors. Of these, 75% to 85% fell in the genetic ancestry cluster associated with self-reported Caucasian donors.

Findings and caveats of the study: What was likely a sequencing artifact was a cluster of highly shared sequence variants.

The sequencing sample was made of PBMCs. The TCR comes from a man aged 60 to 75 in good health and CMV-seronegative. The rearrangement links TRBV1 to TRBJ2-5; TRBD2 reflects the table's D call only, with no check against the DNA. TRBV1 represents a pseudogene. CDR3 in amino acids: CTSSQRGGETQYF. The CDR3 nucleotides read TGCACCAGCAGCCAACGGGGAGGCGAGACCCAGTACTTC.